This TCR beta chain came from a study of blood T cell repertoires in COVID-19. At the level of the study: The United States, Italy and Spain supplied acute and convalescent COVID-19 samples.

The ends were cut back, 4 bases at V and 2 bases at J, with 8 bases in the middle. CDR3 length equals 13 residues. Germline V gene lookup returns CDR1 MDHEN and CDR2 SYDVKM. The table came from immunoSEQ multiplex PCR; TCRdb's copy has only in-frame clones and leaves some out. There are more than 200,000 clones in the sample; approximately 90% occur only once, and just under 6.5% lies in the top ten. The chain combines TRBV28 with TRBJ1-2; a possible D gene is TRBD1 (6 bases). Sample: PBMCs or T cells enriched from blood (not recorded which). The sequence came from a woman aged 25-40 years with acute COVID-19. The CDR3 DNA is TGTGCCAGCAGTTATGGACAGAACTATGGCTACACCTTC. Residues: CASSYGQNYGYTF.